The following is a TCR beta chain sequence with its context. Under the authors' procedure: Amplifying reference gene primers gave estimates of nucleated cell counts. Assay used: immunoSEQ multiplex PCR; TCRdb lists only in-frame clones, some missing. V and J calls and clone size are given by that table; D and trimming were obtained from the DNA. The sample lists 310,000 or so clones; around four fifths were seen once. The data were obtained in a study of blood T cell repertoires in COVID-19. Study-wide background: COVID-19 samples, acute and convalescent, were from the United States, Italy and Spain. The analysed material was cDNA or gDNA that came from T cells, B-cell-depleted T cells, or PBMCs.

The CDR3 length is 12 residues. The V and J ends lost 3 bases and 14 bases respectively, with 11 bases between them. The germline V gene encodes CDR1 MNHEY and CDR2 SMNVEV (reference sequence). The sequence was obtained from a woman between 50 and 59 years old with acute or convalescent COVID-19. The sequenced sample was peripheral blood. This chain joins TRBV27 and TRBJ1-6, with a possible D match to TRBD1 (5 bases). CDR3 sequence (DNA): TGTGCCAGCAGTTTCACGAAAGGGGCCCTCCACTTT. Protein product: CASSFTKGALHF.